This T cell receptor (beta chain) was recorded in a study of cytomegalovirus exposure and HLA in healthy donors. Study-wide points: The productive fraction for most TCR beta V segments was about 87% or about 30% in an earlier analysis. In a later analysis, HLA-associated beta chains showed higher expansion and lower generation probabilities than comparable chains. Serostatus for CMV was the only available immune exposure information.

The CDR3 has 14 residues. The trim removed 5 bases at V and 7 bases at J, leaving 6 bases unmatched. Germline assignment: CDR1 SSHAT and CDR2 FNYEAQ (reference sequence). Concerning this clone itself: Its antigen is still unknown.

Both 60 Vbeta primers and 13 Jbeta primers went into the PCR. This table comes from immunoSEQ multiplex PCR, and its TCRdb copy is limited to in-frame clones, with some not included. This table has some 150,000 clones, approximately 76% appearing once. V and J are TRBV7-7 and TRBJ2-1; 9 bases line up with TRBD1. The sequencing sample was made of PBMCs. This TCR was recovered from a man in his 60s in good health and CMV-seronegative. This CDR3 is CASSRGTGSNEQFF. In DNA, the CDR3 is TGTGCCAGCAGCCGCGGGACAGGGAGTAATGAGCAGTTCTTC.